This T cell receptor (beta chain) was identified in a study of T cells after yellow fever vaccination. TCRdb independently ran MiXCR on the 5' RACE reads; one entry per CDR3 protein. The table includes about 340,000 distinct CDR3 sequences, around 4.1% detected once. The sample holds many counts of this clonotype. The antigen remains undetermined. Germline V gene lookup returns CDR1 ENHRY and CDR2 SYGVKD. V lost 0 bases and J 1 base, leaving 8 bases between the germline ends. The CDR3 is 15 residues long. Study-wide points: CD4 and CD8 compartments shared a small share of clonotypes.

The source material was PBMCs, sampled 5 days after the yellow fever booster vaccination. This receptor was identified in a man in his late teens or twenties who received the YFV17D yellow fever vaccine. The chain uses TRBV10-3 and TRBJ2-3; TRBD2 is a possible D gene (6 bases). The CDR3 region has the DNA TGTGCCATCAGTGAGTCAACGGGGGGCACAGATACGCAGTATTTT. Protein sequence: CAISESTGGTDTQYF.